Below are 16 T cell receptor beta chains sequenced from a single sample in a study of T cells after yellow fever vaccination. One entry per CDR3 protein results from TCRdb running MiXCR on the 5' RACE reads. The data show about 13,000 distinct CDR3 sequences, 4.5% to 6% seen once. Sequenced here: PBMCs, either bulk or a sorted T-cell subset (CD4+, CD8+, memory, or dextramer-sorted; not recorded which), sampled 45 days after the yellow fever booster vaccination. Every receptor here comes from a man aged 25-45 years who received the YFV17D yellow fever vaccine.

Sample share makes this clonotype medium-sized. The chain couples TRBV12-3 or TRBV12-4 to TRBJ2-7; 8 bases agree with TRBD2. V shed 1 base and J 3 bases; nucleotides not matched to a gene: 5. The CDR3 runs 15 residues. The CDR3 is CASSLGLAGLYEQYF. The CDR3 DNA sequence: TGTGCCAGCAGTTTAGGTCTAGCGGGTCTCTACGAGCAGTACTTC.

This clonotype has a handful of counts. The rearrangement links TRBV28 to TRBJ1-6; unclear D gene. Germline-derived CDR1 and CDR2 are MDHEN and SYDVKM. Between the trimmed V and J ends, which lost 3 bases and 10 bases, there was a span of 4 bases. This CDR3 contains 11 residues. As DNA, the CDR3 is TGTGCCAGCAGTTTCCTCTCACCCCTCCACTTT. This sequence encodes CASSFLSPLHF.

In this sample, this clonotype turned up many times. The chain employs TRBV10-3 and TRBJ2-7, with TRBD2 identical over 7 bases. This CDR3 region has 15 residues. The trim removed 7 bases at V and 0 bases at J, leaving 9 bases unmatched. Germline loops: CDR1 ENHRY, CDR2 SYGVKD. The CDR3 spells CAIKDAGVSSYEQYF. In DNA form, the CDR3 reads TGTGCCATCAAAGACGCGGGAGTGAGCTCCTACGAGCAGTACTTC.

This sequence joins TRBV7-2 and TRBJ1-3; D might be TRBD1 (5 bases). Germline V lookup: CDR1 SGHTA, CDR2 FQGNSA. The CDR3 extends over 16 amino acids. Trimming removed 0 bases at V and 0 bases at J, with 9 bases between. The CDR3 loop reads CASSLAGGDSGNTIYF. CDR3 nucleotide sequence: TGTGCCAGCAGCTTAGCGGGAGGGGACTCTGGAAACACCATATATTTT.

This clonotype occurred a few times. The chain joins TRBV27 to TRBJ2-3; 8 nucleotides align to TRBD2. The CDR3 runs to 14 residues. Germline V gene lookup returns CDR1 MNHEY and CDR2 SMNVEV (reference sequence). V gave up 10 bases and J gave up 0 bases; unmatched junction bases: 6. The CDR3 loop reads CATQTSASTDTQYF. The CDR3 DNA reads TGTGCCACGCAGACTAGCGCTAGCACAGATACGCAGTATTTT.

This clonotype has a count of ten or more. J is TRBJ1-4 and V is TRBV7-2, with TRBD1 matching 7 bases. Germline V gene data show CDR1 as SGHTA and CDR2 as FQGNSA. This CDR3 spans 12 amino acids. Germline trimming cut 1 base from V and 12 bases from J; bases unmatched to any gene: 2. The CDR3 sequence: CASSLVGQQLFF. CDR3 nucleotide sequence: TGTGCCAGCAGCTTAGTGGGACAGCAACTGTTTTTT.

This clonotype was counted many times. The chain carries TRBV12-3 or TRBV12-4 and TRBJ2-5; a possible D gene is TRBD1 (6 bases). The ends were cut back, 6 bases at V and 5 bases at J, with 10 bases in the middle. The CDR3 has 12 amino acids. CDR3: CASSKDRETQYF. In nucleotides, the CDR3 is TGTGCCAGCAGCAAAGACAGGGAGACCCAGTACTTC.

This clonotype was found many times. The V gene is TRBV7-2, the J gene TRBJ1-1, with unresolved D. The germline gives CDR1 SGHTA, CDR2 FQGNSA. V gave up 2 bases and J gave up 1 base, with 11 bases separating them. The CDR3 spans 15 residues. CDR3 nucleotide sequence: TGTGCCAGCAGCTTAAAAAGGACGGGGAACACTGAAGCTTTCTTT. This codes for CASSLKRTGNTEAFF. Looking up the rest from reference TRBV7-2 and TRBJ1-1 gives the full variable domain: GAGVSQSPSNKVTEKGKDVELRCDPISGHTALYWYRQSLGQGLEFLIYFQGNSAPDKSGLPSDRFSAERTGGSVSTLTIQRTQQEDSAVYLCASSLKRTGNTEAFFGQGTRLTVV.

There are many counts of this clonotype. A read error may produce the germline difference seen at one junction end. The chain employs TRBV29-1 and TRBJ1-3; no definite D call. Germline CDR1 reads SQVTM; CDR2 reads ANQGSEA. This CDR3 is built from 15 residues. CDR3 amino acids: CSAEDFGEAGNTIYF. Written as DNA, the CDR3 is TGCAGCGCTGAAGATTTTGGAGAAGCTGGAAACACCATATATTTT.

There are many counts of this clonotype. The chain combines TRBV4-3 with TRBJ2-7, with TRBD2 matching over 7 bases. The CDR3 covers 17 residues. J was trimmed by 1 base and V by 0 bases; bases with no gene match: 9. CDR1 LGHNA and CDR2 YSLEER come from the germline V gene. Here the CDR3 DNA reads TGCGCCAGCAGCCAAGAATTAGATAGCGGGTCTTCCTACGAGCAGTACTTC. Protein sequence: CASSQELDSGSSYEQYF.

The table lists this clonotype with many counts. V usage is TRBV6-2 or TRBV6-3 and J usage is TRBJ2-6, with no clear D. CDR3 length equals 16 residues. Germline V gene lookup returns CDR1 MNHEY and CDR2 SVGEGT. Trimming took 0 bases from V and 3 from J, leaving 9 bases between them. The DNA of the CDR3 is TGTGCCAGCAGTTACTCTCCGGGCCTTGGGGCCAACGTCCTGACTTTC. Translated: CASSYSPGLGANVLTF.

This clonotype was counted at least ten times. CDR3 bases: TGCAGCGTTGGCGTGGCAGGGGGGGATAATCAGCCCCAGCATTTT. Its protein is CSVGVAGGDNQPQHF. V and J are TRBV29-1 and TRBJ1-5, with 7 bases matching TRBD1. This CDR3 is 15 amino acids long. CDR1 SQVTM and CDR2 ANQGSEA come from the germline V gene. V lost 4 bases to trimming and J lost 4 bases; unmatched junction nucleotides: 10. Full variable domain (rest looked up from reference TRBV29-1 and TRBJ1-5): SAVISQKPSRDICQRGTSLTIQCQVDSQVTMMFWYRQQPGQSLTLIATANQGSEATYESGFVIDKFPISRPNLTFSTLTVSNMSPEDSSIYLCSVGVAGGDNQPQHFGDGTRLSIL.

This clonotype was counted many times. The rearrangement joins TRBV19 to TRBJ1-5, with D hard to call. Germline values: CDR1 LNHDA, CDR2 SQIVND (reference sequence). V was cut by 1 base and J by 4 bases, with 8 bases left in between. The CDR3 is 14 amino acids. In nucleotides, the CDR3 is TGTGCCAGTAGTATAGCCGGGGTGAATCAGCCCCAGCATTTT. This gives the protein CASSIAGVNQPQHF.

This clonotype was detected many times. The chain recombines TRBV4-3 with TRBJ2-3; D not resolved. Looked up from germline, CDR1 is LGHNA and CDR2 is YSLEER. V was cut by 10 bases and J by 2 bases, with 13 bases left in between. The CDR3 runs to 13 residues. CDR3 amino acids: CAISPGLTDTQYF. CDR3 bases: TGCGCCATCTCGCCTGGGCTCACAGATACGCAGTATTTT.

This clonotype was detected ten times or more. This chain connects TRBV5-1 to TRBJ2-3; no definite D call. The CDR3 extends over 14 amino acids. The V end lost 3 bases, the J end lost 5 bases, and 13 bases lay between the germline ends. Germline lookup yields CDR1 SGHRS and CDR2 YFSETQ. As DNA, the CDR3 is TGCGCCAGCAGCTCCGGGCAGGAAGGAGATACGCAGTATTTT. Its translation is CASSSGQEGDTQYF.

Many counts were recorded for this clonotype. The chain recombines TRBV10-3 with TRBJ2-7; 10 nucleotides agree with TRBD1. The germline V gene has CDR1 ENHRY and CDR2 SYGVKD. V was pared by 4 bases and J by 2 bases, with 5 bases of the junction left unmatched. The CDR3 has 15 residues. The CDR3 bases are TGTGCCATCAGTGGGACAGGGGGGCCCGCCTACGAGCAGTACTTC. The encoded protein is CAISGTGGPAYEQYF.